Listed here are 24 T cell receptor beta chains from one sample, sequenced in a study of OX40 agonist ivuxolimab in advanced cancers. The repertoire was sequenced with immunoSEQ multiplex PCR; TCRdb's copy has only in-frame clones and lacks some. The repertoire consists of about 67,000 clones, with approximately 89% occurring once and the leading ten covering about an eighth. The specimen comprised CD4+ or CD8+ T cells sorted from blood, sampled in a trial of the OX40 agonist ivuxolimab. The receptors were sampled from an adult with an advanced solid tumor such as melanoma, head and neck, liver or kidney cancer.

V usage is TRBV7-8 and J usage is TRBJ2-5, with D maybe TRBD2 (6 bases). The CDR3 is made up of 17 amino acids. V shed 0 bases and J shed 0 bases, with 14 bases lying between them. Germline V lookup: CDR1 SGHVS, CDR2 FQNEAQ. DNA of the CDR3: TGTGCCAGCAGCTTAGCCCGAACCGGGGGAGACCAAGAGACCCAGTACTTC. It yields the protein CASSLARTGGDQETQYF. Full variable domain (rest looked up from reference TRBV7-8 and TRBJ2-5): GAGVSQSPRYKVAKRGQDVALRCDPISGHVSLFWYQQALGQGPEFLTYFQNEAQLDKSGLPSDRFFAERPEGSVSTLKIQRTQQEDSAVYLCASSLARTGGDQETQYFGPGTRLLVL.

The rearrangement uses TRBV6-5 and TRBJ2-7, with 7 bases identical to TRBD2. Germline lookup yields CDR1 MNHEY and CDR2 SVGAGI. The V and J ends lost 6 bases and 7 bases, in that order; junction bases with no gene match: 12. The CDR3 runs 14 residues. The CDR3 region is CASSRGGSPGEQYF. The CDR3 nucleotides read TGTGCCAGCAGCCGCGGGGGTTCACCGGGTGAGCAGTACTTC.

This clone was seen more than once but under ten times. V is TRBV2 and J is TRBJ2-1; D uncertain. Deletions cut 2 bases from V and 0 bases from J, with 11 bases between. The germline V gene encodes CDR1 SNHLY and CDR2 FYNNEI. The CDR3 is made up of 16 amino acids. This CDR3 is CASSERPQSSYNEQFF. CDR3 nucleotides: TGTGCCAGCAGTGAACGTCCCCAAAGCTCCTACAATGAGCAGTTCTTC.

The genes are TRBV14 and TRBJ1-4; no reliable D call. Between the trimmed V and J ends, which lost 1 base and 8 bases, there was a span of 20 bases. The CDR3 length is 17 residues. Germline CDR1 reads SGHDN; CDR2 reads FVKESK. CDR3 bases: TGTGCCAGCAGCCAAGGGACTGTCCAGAGGTGGATCGAAAAACTGTTTTTT. Translation gives CASSQGTVQRWIEKLFF.

This clone ranks as medium-sized. The rearrangement joins TRBV6-1 to TRBJ1-4, with 8 bases fitting TRBD1. The CDR3 is made up of 15 amino acids. Germline V CDR1 and CDR2: MNHNS, SASEGT. V lost 4 bases to trimming and J lost 7 bases; unmatched junction nucleotides: 8. The CDR3 DNA is TGTGCCAGCAGTGTGATTACTGGACAGGGTGAAAAACTGTTTTTT. This gives the protein CASSVITGQGEKLFF.

The chain has TRBV19 and TRBJ2-1, with no clear D. V shed 1 base and J shed 6 bases, with 4 bases lying between them. Germline V lookup: CDR1 LNHDA, CDR2 SQIVND (reference sequence). The CDR3 extends over 12 amino acids. CDR3 in DNA: TGTGCCAGTAGTATAGGTAGCAATGAGCAGTTCTTC. It is translated as CASSIGSNEQFF.

This rearrangement joins TRBV12-5 to TRBJ2-3; maybe TRBD1 (5 bases). V was cut by 4 bases and J by 0 bases, with 14 bases left in between. The CDR3 extends over 16 amino acids. The germline CDR1 and CDR2 sequences are LGHNT and FRNRAP. In nucleotides, the CDR3 is TGTGCTAGTGGTTCCCCTACAGGATCTAGCACAGATACGCAGTATTTT. Translated: CASGSPTGSSTDTQYF. Complete variable domain (other parts from reference TRBV12-5 and TRBJ2-3): DARVTQTPRHKVTEMGQEVTMRCQPILGHNTVFWYRQTMMQGLELLAYFRNRAPLDDSGMPKDRFSAEMPDATLATLKIQPSEPRDSAVYFCASGSPTGSSTDTQYFGPGTRLTVL.

In nucleotides, the CDR3 is TGTGCCAGCAGCTCTTATAATCAGCCCCAGCATTTT. Amino acid sequence: CASSSYNQPQHF. V is TRBV7-9 and J is TRBJ1-5; no firm D call. V shed 4 bases and J shed 4 bases, with 5 bases lying between them. The germline V gene encodes CDR1 SEHNR and CDR2 FQNEAQ (reference sequence). The CDR3 is made up of 12 amino acids. The full variable domain, its missing parts supplied by reference TRBV7-9 and TRBJ1-5, is DTGVSQNPRHKITKRGQNVTFRCDPISEHNRLYWYRQTLGQGPEFLTYFQNEAQLEKSRLLSDRFSAERPKGSFSTLEIQRTEQGDSAMYLCASSSYNQPQHFGDGTRLSIL.

V gene TRBV7-2 combines with J gene TRBJ2-1; weak D call: TRBD2 (5 bases). The V and J ends lost 6 bases and 16 bases respectively, with 22 bases between them. Germline V lookup: CDR1 SGHTA, CDR2 FQGNSA. The CDR3 is 13 residues long. The CDR3 region has the DNA TGTGCCAGCAGTTACGGACTGGGCCCTAAGGAATTCTTC. Protein: CASSYGLGPKEFF.

The V call is TRBV14, the J call TRBJ2-7, with a tentative D call TRBD1 (5 bases). V lost 1 base, J lost 2 bases, and 9 bases lay in between. CDR3 size: 14 residues. The germline CDR1 and CDR2 sequences are SGHDN and FVKESK. The CDR3 DNA reads as TGTGCCAGCAGCCAAGTGACAGAACCCTACGAGCAGTACTTC. This encodes CASSQVTEPYEQYF.

CDR3 coding DNA: TGTGCCAGCAGTTACCAGGTTAATGAGCAGTTCTTC. It encodes CASSYQVNEQFF. The chain uses TRBV6-6 and TRBJ2-1; D not resolved. Germline values: CDR1 MNHNY, CDR2 SVGAGI (reference sequence). The CDR3 runs to 12 residues. Trimming removed 2 bases from V and 7 bases from J, with 6 bases in between.

As to this clone: At one end, the junction sequence differs from germline, possibly due to a read error. The J gene is TRBJ2-7, the V gene TRBV7-2; TRBD1 or TRBD2 may be the D gene (6 bases each). There are 14 residues in the CDR3. Germline CDR1 and CDR2: SGHTA and FQGNSA. CDR3 DNA: TGTGTCAGCAGCCAAGGGGGACTCTCCTACGAGCAGTACTTC. It translates to CVSSQGGLSYEQYF.

The chain joins TRBV6-6 to TRBJ2-7; 10 bases are shared with TRBD2. From germline, CDR1 is MNHNY and CDR2 SVGAGI (reference sequence). Unmatched junction bases numbered 3, after V lost 0 bases and J lost 4 bases. This CDR3 comprises 15 residues. CDR3 bases: TGTGCCAGCAGTTACTCAGCTAGCGGGAGTTACGAGCAGTACTTC. This translates into CASSYSASGSYEQYF.

V and J are TRBV11-3 and TRBJ2-7; no firm D call. The germline V gene has CDR1 SGHNT and CDR2 YENEEA. V lost 0 bases and J lost 7, with 13 bases in between. This CDR3 has 14 amino acids. DNA for the CDR3: TGTGCCAGCAGCTTAGACCCGGACGCGAGGGAGCAGTACTTC. This codes for CASSLDPDAREQYF.

This chain connects TRBV7-9 to TRBJ2-1; D gene ambiguous. Germline values: CDR1 SEHNR, CDR2 FQNEAQ (reference sequence). The germline V and J ends were trimmed by 5 bases and 4 bases, with 9 bases remaining between them. CDR3 length: 13 residues. CDR3 amino acids: CASSPPQYNEQFF. The DNA for the CDR3 is TGTGCCAGCAGCCCGCCACAGTACAATGAGCAGTTCTTC.

This sequence joins TRBV9 and TRBJ1-4, with a weak D call TRBD1 (5 bases). Germline assignment: CDR1 SGDLS and CDR2 YYNGEE. The CDR3 has 15 residues. V was clipped by 2 bases and J by 7 bases, with 15 bases between them. CDR3 residues: CASSVWGNAGEKLFF. In DNA form, the CDR3 reads TGTGCCAGCAGCGTGTGGGGGAATGCCGGTGAAAAACTGTTTTTT.

This clone has only one observation. The chain has TRBV5-5 and TRBJ1-3; unclear D gene. The V end lost 4 bases, the J end lost 0 bases, and 11 bases lay between the germline ends. This CDR3 region has 15 residues. In germline, CDR1 is SGHKS, CDR2 YYEKEE (reference sequence). The CDR3 reads CASSPNLSSGNTIYF. DNA of the CDR3: TGTGCCAGCAGCCCCAACTTAAGCTCTGGAAACACCATATATTTT.

Only one count was recorded for this clone. The chain is built from TRBV6-1 and TRBJ2-7, with no clear D. CDR1 is MNHNS, CDR2 SASEGT, per germline. The CDR3 contains 13 residues. V lost 11 bases, J lost 3 bases, and 17 bases lay in between. DNA for the CDR3: TGTGCCGCAACTCTGGGTTTCGGCTACGAGCAGTACTTC. This sequence encodes CAATLGFGYEQYF.

In DNA form, the CDR3 reads TGTGCCAGCAGAAAGGGGGCGACTGGCAATCAGCCCCAGCATTTT. It specifies CASRKGATGNQPQHF. This chain uses TRBV6-1 with TRBJ1-5; 7 positions agree with TRBD1. The V gene end was trimmed by 6 bases and the J gene end by 2 bases; junction bases not matched to a gene: 7. Germline loops: CDR1 MNHNS, CDR2 SASEGT. The CDR3 runs to 15 residues.

The chain recombines TRBV9 with TRBJ2-2; 8 positions agree with TRBD2. The CDR3 runs 16 residues. The ends lost 4 bases at V and 2 bases at J; junction bases unmatched: 7. CDR1 SGDLS and CDR2 YYNGEE come from the germline V gene. The CDR3: CASSIIAGPNTGELFF. The CDR3 DNA reads as TGTGCCAGCAGCATTATAGCGGGGCCCAACACCGGGGAGCTGTTTTTT.

The chain employs TRBV2 and TRBJ1-2; TRBD1 is a possible D gene (6 bases). Germline assignment: CDR1 SNHLY and CDR2 FYNNEI. Trimming left V 2 bases short and J 5 bases short, with 15 bases between. This CDR3 is built from 15 residues. The CDR3 protein is CASSERAGGAYGYTF. In nucleotides, the CDR3 is TGTGCCAGCAGTGAACGTGCGGGGGGGGCATATGGCTACACCTTC.

The chain combines TRBV9 with TRBJ2-7; 7 bases align to TRBD2. Germline CDR1 is SGDLS and CDR2 is YYNGEE. V trimming: 1 base; J trimming: 6 bases; junction bases outside the gene matches: 16. The CDR3 totals 17 residues. The CDR3 spells CASSVSPAGSGMVEQYF. The CDR3 nucleotides are TGTGCCAGCAGCGTATCCCCCGCCGGAAGCGGGATGGTCGAGCAGTACTTC.

V usage is TRBV6-1 and J usage is TRBJ1-1, with D perhaps TRBD1 (6 bases). Trimming removed 7 bases at V and 5 bases at J, with 11 bases between. The CDR3 has 12 amino acids. The germline gives CDR1 MNHNS, CDR2 SASEGT. The CDR3 DNA follows: TGTGCCAGCACAGTAGGGGGAACTGAAGCTTTCTTT. This gives the protein CASTVGGTEAFF.

V and J are TRBV2 and TRBJ2-1, with TRBD2 matching 11 bases. The CDR3 has 14 amino acids. Germline values: CDR1 SNHLY, CDR2 FYNNEI. V was clipped by 8 bases and J by 4 bases; unmatched bases: 4. CDR3 bases: TGTGCCAGCTTGGGGACTAGCGGATACAATGAGCAGTTCTTC. Its translation: CASLGTSGYNEQFF. The full variable domain, in which reference TRBV2 and TRBJ2-1 provide the parts outside the CDR3, is EPEVTQTPSHQVTQMGQEVILRCVPISNHLYFYWYRQILGQKVEFLVSFYNNEISEKSEIFDDQFSVERPDGSNFTLKIRSTKLEDSAMYFCASLGTSGYNEQFFGPGTRLTVL.